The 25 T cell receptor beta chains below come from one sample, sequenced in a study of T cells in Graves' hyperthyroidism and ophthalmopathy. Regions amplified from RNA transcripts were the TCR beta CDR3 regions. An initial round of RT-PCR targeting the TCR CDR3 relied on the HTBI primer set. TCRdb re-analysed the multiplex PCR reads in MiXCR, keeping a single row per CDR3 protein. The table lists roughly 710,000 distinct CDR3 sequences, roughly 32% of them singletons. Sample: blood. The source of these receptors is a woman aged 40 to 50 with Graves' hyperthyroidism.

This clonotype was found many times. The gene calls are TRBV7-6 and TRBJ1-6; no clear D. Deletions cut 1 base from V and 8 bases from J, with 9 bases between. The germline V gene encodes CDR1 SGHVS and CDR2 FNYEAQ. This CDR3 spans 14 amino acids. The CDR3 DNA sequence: TGTGCCAGCAGCTTAGTACAGAGGGATTCACCCCTCCACTTT. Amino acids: CASSLVQRDSPLHF.

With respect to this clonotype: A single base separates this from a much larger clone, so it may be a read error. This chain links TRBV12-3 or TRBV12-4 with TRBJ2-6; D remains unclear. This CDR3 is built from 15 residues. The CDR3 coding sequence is TGTGCCAGCAGTTTAGTGGGGTTCTGGGCCACCGTCCTGACTTTC. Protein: CASSLVGFWATVLTF.

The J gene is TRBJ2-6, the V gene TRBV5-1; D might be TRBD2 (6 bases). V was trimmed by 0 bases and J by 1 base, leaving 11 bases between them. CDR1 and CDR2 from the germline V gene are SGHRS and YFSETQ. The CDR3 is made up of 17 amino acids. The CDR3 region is CASSLVVAGSGANVLTF. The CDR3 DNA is TGCGCCAGCAGCTTGGTCGTCGCGGGGTCTGGGGCCAACGTCCTGACTTTC.

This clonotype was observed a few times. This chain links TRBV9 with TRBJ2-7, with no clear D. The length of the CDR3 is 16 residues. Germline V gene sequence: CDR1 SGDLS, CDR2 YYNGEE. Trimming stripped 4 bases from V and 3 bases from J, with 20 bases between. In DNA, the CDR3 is TGTGCCAGCAGCTTAGGCGGCCACACCCGCTTCTACGAGCAGTACTTC. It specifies CASSLGGHTRFYEQYF. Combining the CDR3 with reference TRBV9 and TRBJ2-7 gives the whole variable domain DSGVTQTPKHLITATGQRVTLRCSPRSGDLSVYWYQQSLDQGLQFLIQYYNGEERAKGNILERFSAQQFPDLHSELNLSSLELGDSALYFCASSLGGHTRFYEQYFGPGTRLTVT.

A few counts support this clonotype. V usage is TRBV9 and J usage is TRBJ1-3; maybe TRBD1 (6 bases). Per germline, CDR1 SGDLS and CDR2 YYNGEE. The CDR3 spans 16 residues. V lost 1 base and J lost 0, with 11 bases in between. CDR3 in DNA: TGTGCCAGCAGCGTAAGCCGGGACAACTCTGGAAACACCATATATTTT. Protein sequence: CASSVSRDNSGNTIYF.

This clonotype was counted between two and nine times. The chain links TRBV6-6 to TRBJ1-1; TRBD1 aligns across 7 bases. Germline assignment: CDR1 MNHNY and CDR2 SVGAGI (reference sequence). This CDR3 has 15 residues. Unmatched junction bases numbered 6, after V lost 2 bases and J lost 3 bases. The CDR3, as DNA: TGTGCCAGCAGTTACACTACAGGGGAGGACACTGAAGCTTTCTTT. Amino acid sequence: CASSYTTGEDTEAFF.

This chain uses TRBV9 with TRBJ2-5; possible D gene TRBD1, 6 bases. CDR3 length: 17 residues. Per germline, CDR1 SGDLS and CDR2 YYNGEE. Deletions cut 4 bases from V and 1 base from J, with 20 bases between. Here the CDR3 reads CASSQGRLKGGQETQYF. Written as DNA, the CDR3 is TGTGCCAGCAGCCAAGGCCGTTTGAAAGGGGGCCAAGAGACCCAGTACTTC.

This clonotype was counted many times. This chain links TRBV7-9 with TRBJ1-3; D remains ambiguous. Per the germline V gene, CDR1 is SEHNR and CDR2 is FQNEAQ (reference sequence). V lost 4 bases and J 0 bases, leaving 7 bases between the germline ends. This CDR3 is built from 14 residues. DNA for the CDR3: TGTGCCAGCAGCTCCGACACCTCTGGAAACACCATATATTTT. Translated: CASSSDTSGNTIYF.

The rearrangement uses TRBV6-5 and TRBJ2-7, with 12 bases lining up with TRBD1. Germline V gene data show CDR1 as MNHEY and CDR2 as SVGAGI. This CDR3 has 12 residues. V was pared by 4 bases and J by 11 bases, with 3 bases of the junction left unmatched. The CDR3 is CASSWDRGHEYF. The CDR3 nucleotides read TGTGCCAGCAGTTGGGACAGGGGGCATGAGTACTTC.

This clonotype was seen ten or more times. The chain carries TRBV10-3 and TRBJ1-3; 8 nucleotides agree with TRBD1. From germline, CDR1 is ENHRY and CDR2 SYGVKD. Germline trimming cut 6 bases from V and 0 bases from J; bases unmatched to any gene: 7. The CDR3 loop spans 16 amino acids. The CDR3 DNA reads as TGTGCCATCAGGAGTGGGGACAGGAACTCTGGAAACACCATATATTTT. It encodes CAIRSGDRNSGNTIYF.

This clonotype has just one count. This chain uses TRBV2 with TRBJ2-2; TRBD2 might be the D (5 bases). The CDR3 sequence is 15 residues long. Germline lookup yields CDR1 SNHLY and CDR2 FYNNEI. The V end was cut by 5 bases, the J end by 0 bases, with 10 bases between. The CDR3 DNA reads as TGTGCCAGCAGTTACGGCGGGCCGAACACCGGGGAGCTGTTTTTT. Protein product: CASSYGGPNTGELFF.

The CDR3 protein is CASSPRGGRENTEAFF. Here the CDR3 DNA reads TGTGCCAGCAGCCCCAGGGGGGGGCGGGAGAACACTGAAGCTTTCTTT. V is TRBV7-9 and J is TRBJ1-1; TRBD1 agrees at 7 bases. The CDR3 spans 16 residues. Germline CDR1 reads SEHNR; CDR2 reads FQNEAQ (reference sequence). Trimming took 5 bases from V and 1 from J; bases not matched to a gene: 10.

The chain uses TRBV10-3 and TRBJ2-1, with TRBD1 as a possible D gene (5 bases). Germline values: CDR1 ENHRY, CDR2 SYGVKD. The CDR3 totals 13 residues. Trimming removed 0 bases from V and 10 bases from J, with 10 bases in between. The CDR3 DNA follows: TGTGCCATCAGTGAGTCAGGGGTTCGGGAGCAGTTCTTC. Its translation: CAISESGVREQFF.

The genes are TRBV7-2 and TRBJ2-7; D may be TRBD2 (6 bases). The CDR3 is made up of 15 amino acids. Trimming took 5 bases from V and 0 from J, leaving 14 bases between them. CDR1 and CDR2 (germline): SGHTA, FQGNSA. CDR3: CASSPEDGSSYEQYF. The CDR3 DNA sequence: TGTGCCAGCAGCCCCGAAGACGGGAGCTCCTACGAGCAGTACTTC.

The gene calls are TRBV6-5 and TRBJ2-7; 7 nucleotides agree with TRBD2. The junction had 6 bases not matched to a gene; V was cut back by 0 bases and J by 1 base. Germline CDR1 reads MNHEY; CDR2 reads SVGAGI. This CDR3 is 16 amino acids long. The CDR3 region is CASSYSGGTISYEQYF. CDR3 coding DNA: TGTGCCAGCAGTTACTCCGGTGGGACTATTTCCTACGAGCAGTACTTC.

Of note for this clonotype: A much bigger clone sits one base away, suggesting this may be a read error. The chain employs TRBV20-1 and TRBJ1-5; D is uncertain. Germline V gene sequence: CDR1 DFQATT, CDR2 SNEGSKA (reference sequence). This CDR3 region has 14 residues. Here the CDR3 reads CSTRDPGDNQPQHF. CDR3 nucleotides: TGCAGTACTAGAGATCCGGGAGACAATCAGCCCCAGCATTTT.

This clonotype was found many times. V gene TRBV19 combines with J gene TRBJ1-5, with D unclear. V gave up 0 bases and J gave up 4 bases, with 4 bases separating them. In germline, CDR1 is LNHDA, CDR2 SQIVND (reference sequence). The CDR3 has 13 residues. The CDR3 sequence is CASSIEPNQPQHF. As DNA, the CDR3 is TGTGCCAGTAGTATAGAACCTAATCAGCCCCAGCATTTT.

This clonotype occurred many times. Here the CDR3 reads CASSVSFYGYTF. CDR3 bases: TGTGCCAGCAGCGTATCTTTCTATGGCTACACCTTC. V and J are TRBV12-3 or TRBV12-4 and TRBJ1-2; D is uncertain. Trimming cost V 6 bases and J 4 bases, with 9 bases left between them. The CDR3 consists of 12 residues.

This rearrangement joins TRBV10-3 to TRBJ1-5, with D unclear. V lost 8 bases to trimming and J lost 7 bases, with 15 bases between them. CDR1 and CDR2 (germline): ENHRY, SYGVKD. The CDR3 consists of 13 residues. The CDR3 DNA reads TGTGCCATCCTGGGCGCCGCTGGGCAGCCCCAGCATTTT. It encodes CAILGAAGQPQHF.

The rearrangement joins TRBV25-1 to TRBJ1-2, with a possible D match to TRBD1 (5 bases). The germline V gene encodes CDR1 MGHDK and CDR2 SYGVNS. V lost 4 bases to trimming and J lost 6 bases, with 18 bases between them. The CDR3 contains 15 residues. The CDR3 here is CASSAPDGTADGYTF. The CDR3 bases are TGTGCCAGCAGTGCGCCTGACGGGACCGCTGATGGCTACACCTTC.

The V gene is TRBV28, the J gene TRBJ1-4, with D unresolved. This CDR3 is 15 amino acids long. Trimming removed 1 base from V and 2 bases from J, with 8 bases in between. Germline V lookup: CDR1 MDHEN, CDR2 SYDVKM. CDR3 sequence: CASSLSSVTNEKLFF. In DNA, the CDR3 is TGTGCCAGCAGTTTATCAAGCGTCACTAATGAAAAACTGTTTTTT. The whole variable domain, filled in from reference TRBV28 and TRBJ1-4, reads DVKVTQSSRYLVKRTGEKVFLECVQDMDHENMFWYRQDPGLGLRLIYFSYDVKMKEKGDIPEGYSVSREKKERFSLILESASTNQTSMYLCASSLSSVTNEKLFFGSGTQLSVL.

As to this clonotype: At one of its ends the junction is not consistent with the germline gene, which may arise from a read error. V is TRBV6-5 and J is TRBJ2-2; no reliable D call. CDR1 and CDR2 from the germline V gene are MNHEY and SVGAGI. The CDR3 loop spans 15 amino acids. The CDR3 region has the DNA TGTGCCAGCAGTTATTGGGGTCCCAACATCGGGGAGCTGTTTTTT. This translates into CASSYWGPNIGELFF.

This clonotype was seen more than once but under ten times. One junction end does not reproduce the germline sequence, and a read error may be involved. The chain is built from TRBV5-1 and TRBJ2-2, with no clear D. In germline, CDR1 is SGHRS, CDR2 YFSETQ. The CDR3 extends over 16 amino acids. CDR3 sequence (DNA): TGTGCCAGCAGCTTAGGATACGCAATGAACACCGGGGAGCTGTTTTTT. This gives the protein CASSLGYAMNTGELFF.

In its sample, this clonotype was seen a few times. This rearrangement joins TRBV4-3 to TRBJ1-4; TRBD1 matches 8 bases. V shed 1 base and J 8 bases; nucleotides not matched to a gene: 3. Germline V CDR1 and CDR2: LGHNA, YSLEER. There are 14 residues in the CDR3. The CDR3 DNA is TGCGCCAGCAGCCAAGGGACAGGGCCAGAAAAACTGTTTTTT. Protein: CASSQGTGPEKLFF.

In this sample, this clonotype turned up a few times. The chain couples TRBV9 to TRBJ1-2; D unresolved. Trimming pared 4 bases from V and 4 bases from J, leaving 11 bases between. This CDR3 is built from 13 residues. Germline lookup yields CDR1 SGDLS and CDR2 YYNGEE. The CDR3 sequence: CASSSRTFYGYTF. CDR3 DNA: TGTGCCAGCAGCTCCCGGACGTTCTATGGCTACACCTTC.